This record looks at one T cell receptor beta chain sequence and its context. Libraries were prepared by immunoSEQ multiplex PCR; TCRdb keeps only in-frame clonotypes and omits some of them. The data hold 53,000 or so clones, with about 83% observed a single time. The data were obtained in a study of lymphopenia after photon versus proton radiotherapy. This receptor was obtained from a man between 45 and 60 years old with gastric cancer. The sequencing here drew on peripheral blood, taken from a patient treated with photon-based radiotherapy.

The CDR3 DNA follows: TGTGCCAGCTCACCGGGGGCCCGGAACACTGAAGCTTTCTTT. It yields the protein CASSPGARNTEAFF. V is TRBV18 and J is TRBJ1-1; D might be TRBD1 (6 bases). CDR1 is KGHSH and CDR2 is LQKENI in the germline V gene. The CDR3 consists of 14 residues. V was clipped by 3 bases and J by 1 base, with 9 bases between them.